The clone carrying this TCR beta chain appeared many times. What it binds is unknown. The CDR3 end falls 3 residues outside the read, so it is completed with the germline J gene. The data originate from a study of T cell clonality in common variable immunodeficiency. Findings and limits, study-wide: Reportedly, TCR beta sequences from common variable immunodeficiency showed fewer deletions and N-nucleotide insertions.

The CDR3 contains 11 residues. The germline CDR1 and CDR2 sequences are SGHNT and YYREEE (reference sequence). V dropped 0 bases and J dropped 6 bases, with 4 bases sitting between them. Profiled with immunoSEQ multiplex PCR; TCRdb holds only in-frame clones, not every one. The data show about 35,000 clones, with none appearing a single time. Sample: peripheral blood mononuclear cells. The chain carries TRBV5-4 and TRBJ2-7; D is unresolved. The sequence was collected from a person between 18 and 75 years old in good health. The DNA read from the CDR3 is TGTGCCAGCAGCTTGGATAGCGAG. Amino acids: CASSLDSE. The CDR3 as a whole reads CASSLDSEQYF.